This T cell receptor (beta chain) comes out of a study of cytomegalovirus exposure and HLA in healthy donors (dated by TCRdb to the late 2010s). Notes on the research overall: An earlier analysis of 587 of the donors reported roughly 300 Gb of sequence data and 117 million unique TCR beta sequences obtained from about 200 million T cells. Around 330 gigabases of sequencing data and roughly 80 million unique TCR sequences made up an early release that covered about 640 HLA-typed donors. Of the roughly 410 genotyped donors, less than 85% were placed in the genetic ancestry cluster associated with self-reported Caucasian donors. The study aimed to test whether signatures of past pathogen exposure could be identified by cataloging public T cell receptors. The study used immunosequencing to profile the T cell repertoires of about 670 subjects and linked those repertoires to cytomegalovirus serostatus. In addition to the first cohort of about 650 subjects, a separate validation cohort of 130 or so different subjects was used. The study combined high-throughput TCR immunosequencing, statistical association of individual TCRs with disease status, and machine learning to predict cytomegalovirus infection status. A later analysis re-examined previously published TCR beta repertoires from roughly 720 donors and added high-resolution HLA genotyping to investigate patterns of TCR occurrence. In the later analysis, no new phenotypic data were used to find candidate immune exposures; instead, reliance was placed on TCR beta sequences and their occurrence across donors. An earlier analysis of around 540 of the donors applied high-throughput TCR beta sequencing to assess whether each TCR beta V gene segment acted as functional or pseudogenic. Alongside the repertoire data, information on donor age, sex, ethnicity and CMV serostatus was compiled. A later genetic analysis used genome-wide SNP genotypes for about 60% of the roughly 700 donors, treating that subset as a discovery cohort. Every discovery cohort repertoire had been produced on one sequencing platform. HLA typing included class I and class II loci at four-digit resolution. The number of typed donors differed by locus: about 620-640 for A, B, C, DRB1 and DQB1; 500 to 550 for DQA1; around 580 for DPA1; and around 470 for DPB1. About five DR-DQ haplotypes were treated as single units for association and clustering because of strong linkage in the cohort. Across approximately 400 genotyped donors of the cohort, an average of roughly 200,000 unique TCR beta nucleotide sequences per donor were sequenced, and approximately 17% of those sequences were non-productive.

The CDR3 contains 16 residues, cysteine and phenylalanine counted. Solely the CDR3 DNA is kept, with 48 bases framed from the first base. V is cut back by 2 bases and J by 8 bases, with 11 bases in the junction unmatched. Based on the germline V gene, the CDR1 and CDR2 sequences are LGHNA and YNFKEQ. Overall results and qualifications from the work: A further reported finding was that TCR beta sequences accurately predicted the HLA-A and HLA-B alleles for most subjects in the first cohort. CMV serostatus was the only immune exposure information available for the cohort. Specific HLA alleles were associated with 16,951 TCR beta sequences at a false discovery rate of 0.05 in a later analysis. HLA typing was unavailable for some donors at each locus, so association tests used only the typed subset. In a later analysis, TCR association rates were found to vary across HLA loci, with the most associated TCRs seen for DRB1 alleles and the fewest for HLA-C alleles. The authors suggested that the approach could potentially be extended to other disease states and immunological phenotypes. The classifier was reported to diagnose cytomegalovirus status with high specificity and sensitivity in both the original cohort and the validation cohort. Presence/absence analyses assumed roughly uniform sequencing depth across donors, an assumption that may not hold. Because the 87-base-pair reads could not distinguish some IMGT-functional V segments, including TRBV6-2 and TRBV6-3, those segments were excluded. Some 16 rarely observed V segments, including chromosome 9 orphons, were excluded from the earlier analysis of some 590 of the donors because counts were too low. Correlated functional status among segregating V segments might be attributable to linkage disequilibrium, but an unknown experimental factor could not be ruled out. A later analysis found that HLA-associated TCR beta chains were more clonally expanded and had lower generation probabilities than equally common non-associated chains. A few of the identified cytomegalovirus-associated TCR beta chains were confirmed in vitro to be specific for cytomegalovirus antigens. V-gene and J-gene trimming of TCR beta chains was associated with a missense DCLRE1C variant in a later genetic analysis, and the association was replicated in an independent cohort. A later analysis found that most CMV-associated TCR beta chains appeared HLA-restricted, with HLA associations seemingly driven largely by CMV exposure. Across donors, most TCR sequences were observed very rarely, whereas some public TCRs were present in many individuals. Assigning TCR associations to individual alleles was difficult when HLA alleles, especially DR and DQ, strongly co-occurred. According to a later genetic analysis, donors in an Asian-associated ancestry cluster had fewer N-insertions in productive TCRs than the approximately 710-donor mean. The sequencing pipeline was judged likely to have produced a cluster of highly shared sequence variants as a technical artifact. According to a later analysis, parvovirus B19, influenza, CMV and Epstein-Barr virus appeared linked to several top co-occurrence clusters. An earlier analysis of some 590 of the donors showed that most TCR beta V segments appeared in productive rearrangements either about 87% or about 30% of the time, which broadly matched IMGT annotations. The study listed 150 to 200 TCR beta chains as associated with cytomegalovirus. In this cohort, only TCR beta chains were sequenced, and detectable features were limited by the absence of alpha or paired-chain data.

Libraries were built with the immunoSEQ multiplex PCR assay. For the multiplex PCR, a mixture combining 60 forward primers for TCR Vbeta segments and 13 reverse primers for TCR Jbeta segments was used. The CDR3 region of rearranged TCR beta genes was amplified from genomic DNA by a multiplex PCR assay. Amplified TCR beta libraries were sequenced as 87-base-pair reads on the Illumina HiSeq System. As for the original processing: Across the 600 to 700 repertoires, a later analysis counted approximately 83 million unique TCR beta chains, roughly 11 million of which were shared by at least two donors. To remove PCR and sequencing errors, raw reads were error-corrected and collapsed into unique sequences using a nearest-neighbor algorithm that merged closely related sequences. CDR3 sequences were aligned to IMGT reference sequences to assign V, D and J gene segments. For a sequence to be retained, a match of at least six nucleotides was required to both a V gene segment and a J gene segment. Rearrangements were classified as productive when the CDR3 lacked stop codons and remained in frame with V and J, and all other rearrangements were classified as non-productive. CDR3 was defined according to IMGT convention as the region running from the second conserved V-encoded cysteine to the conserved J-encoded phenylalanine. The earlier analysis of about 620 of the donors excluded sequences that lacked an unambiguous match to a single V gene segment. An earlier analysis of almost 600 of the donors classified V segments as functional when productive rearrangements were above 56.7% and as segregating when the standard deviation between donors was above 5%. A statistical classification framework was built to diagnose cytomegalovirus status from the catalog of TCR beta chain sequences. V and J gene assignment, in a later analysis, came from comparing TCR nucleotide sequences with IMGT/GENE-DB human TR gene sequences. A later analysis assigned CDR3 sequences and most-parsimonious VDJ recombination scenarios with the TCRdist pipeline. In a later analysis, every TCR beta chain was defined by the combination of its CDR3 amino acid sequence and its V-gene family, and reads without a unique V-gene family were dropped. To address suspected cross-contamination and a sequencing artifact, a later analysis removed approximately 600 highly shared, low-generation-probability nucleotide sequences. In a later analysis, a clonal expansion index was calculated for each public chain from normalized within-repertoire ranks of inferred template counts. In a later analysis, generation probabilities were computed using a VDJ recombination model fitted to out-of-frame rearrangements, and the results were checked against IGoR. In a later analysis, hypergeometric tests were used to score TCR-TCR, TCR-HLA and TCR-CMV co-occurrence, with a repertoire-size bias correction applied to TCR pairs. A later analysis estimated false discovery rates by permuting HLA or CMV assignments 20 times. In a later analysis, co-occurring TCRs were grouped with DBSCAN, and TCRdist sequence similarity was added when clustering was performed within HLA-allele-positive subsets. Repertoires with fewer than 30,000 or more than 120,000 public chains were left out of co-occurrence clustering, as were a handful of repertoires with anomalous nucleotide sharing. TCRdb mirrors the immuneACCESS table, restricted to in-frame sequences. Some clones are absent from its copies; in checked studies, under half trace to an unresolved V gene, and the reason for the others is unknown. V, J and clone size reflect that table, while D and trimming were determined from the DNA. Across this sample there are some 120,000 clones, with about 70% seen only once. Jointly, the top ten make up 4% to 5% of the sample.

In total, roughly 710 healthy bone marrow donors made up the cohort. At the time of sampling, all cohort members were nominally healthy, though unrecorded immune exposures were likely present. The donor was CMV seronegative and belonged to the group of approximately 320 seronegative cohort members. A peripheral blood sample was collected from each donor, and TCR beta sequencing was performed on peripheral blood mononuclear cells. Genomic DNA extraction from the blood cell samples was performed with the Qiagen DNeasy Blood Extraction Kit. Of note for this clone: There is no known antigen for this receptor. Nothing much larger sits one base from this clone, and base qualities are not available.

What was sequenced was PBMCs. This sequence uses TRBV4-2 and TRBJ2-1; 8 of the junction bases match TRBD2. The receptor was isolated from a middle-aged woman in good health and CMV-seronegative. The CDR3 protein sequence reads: CASSQPRTGGLYEQFF. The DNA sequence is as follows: TGTGCCAGCAGCCAACCGCGGACGGGGGGGCTCTATGAGCAGTTCTTC.